This TCR beta chain was found in a study of cytomegalovirus exposure and HLA in healthy donors. About the study: The 120 validation repertoires, a later analysis reported, used the same platform as the roughly 650 repertoires from the first cohort. Overall study findings and caveats: Researchers reported that a few CMV-associated chains were confirmed in vitro as CMV antigen-specific. There were 150 to 200 TCR beta chains listed as cytomegalovirus-associated.

Turning to this clone: Its specificity is not known.

In germline, CDR1 is DFQATT, CDR2 SNEGSKA (reference sequence). Trimming removed 6 bases at V and 4 bases at J, with 6 bases between. This CDR3 region has 11 residues. Assay: immunoSEQ multiplex PCR; the TCRdb copy retains only in-frame clones and omits some. The sample has about 62,000 clones, 95% seen once; the top ten hold more than 6.5%. The V and J genes are TRBV20-1 and TRBJ1-4, with D unclear. This receptor was taken from a woman under 30 in good health and CMV-seropositive. The sample comprised PBMCs. This CDR3 reads CSATYNEKLFF. The CDR3 region has the DNA TGCAGTGCAACTTATAATGAAAAACTGTTTTTT.